This T cell receptor (beta chain) was documented in a study of blood T cell repertoires in COVID-19. Study summary: The United States, Italy and Spain were the sources of the acute and convalescent COVID-19 samples. Nucleic acid was either cDNA or gDNA, and it came from T cells, B-cell-depleted T cells, or PBMCs.

Original data processing: Amplification of reference gene primers provided the estimated nucleated cell counts. Profiling relied on immunoSEQ multiplex PCR, and the TCRdb table lists in-frame clones only, not all of them. V and J calls and clone size are given by that table; D and trimming were obtained from the DNA. Of 130,000 to 150,000 clones listed, 70% to 90% are singletons. Followed over time, Seattle patients had been enrolled while infection was active. The CDR3 loop spans 16 amino acids. Per germline, CDR1 LNHDA and CDR2 SQIVND (reference sequence). Trimming cost V 4 bases and J 8 bases; bases outside gene matches: 14.

The sequence was collected from a woman aged 55-70 years with COVID-19, enrolled during active disease. The gene calls are TRBV19 and TRBJ1-2; 9 nucleotides agree with TRBD1. The sample consisted of peripheral blood. In DNA form, the CDR3 reads TGTGCCAGTAGTACCCGGACAGGGGCCCTCTCGAGGGGCTACACCTTC. Amino acids: CASSTRTGALSRGYTF.